A selection of T cell receptor beta chains follows, all from one sample in a study of OX40 agonist ivuxolimab in advanced cancers. Profiling relied on immunoSEQ multiplex PCR, and the TCRdb table lists in-frame clones only, not all of them. Among 62,000 or so clones, around nine tenths were seen once, and the ten largest hold roughly 1.9%. The source was CD4+ or CD8+ T cells sorted from blood, collected in a trial of the OX40 agonist ivuxolimab. Every receptor here comes from an adult with an advanced solid tumor such as melanoma, head and neck, liver or kidney cancer. Each CDR3 is given without its conserved first and last residue.

ASSVGLAGGETQY	TRBV7-7	TRBJ2-5
ASSSAASVTGELF	TRBV19	TRBJ2-2
SAGGGAGANVLT	TRBV29-1	TRBJ2-6
ASSSPRTGRNTEAF	TRBV11-2	TRBJ1-1
ASSEFTSGAYEQY	TRBV6-1	TRBJ2-7
ASSQSPVVTDTQY	TRBV4-2	TRBJ2-3
ASSRDRVGEQY	TRBV5-6	TRBJ2-7
ASSLAGVFNTGELF	TRBV7-2	TRBJ2-2
ATSRKGGWEKLF	TRBV15	TRBJ1-4
ASSIAGTGTNGYT	TRBV6-5	TRBJ1-2
ATSRGGSGVGEQY	TRBV15	TRBJ2-7
ASSLPQGDTRNTIY	TRBV7-6	TRBJ1-3
ASRPGPGEGQPQH	TRBV5-4	TRBJ1-5
ASTWTDSNQPQH	TRBV6-1	TRBJ1-5
ASSPGFGSRNSPLH	TRBV5-6	TRBJ1-6
ASSPSPGTGVNSPLH	TRBV18	TRBJ1-6
ASSPREGQTGELF	TRBV5-1	TRBJ2-2
ASSLAVGGSSSGEKLF	TRBV5-1	TRBJ1-4
ASSLTQNSGNTIY	TRBV7-8	TRBJ1-3
ASSEWVVTEAF	TRBV2	TRBJ1-1
ASSQDRGVNEQF	TRBV4-2	TRBJ2-1
ASSLQGARTTDTQY	TRBV6-4	TRBJ2-3
ASSVGAGVSHEQF	TRBV9	TRBJ2-1
ASSLVMGRLNTGELF	TRBV7-6	TRBJ2-2
ASNGVMDGNTIY	TRBV6-1	TRBJ1-3
ASSFRALNTEAF	TRBV19	TRBJ1-1
ASSLIIGTEAF	TRBV7-8	TRBJ1-1
AISVQILAAVNYNEQF	TRBV10-3	TRBJ2-1
ASSAGPLEGSSYEQY	TRBV5-1	TRBJ2-7
ASSLLAGGETQY	TRBV5-6	TRBJ2-5
ASSLASTRSPEQF	TRBV5-4	TRBJ2-1
ASSQGGWRGRYEQY	TRBV14	TRBJ2-7
ASSLEGVRTDTQY	TRBV5-1	TRBJ2-3
ASRMRGSGGADTQY	TRBV11-2	TRBJ2-3
ASRGQNNQPQH	TRBV6-5	TRBJ1-5